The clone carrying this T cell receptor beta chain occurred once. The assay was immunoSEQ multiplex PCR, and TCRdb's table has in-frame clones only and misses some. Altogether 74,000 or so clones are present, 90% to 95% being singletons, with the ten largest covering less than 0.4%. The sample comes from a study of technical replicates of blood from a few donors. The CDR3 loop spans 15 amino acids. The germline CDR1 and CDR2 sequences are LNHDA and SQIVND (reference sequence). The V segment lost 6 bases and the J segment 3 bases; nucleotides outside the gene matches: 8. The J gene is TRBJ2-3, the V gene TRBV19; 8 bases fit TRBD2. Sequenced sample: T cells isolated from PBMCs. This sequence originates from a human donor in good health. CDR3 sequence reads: CASRRWREETDTQYF. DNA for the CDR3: TGTGCCAGTAGAAGGTGGCGGGAGGAGACAGATACGCAGTATTTT.